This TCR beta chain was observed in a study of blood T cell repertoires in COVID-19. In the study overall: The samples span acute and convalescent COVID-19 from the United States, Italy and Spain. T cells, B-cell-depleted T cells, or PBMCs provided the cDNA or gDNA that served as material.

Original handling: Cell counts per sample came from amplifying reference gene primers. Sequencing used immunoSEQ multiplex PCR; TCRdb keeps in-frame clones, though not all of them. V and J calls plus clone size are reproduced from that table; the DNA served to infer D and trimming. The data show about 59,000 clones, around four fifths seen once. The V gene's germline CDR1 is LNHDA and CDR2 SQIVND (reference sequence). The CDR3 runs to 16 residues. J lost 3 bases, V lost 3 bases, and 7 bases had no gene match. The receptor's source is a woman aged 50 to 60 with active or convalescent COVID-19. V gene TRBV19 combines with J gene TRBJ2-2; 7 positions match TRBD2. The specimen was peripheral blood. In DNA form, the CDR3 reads TGTGCCAGTAGTATCGTGGCGGGAGATTACACCGGGGAGCTGTTTTTT. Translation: CASSIVAGDYTGELFF.